The source of this T cell receptor (beta chain) is a study of cytomegalovirus exposure and HLA in healthy donors. Researchers ran the PCR with 60 Vbeta and 13 Jbeta primers. Repertoires were generated with immunoSEQ multiplex PCR, while TCRdb's copy carries only in-frame clones and drops some. The sample consists of roughly 160,000 clones, roughly nine tenths of them appearing once. Sequences were obtained from PBMCs. This receptor was identified in a woman in her twenties or thirties in good health and CMV-seronegative.

CDR3: CASSLAGTSYEQYF. CDR3 nucleotide sequence: TGTGCCAGCAGCTTGGCCGGGACTTCCTACGAGCAGTACTTC. The chain employs TRBV5-6 and TRBJ2-7, with a weak D call TRBD2 (6 bases). This CDR3 is built from 14 residues. Deletions cut 0 bases from V and 1 base from J, with 8 bases between. Germline V gene lookup returns CDR1 SGHDT and CDR2 YYEEEE.